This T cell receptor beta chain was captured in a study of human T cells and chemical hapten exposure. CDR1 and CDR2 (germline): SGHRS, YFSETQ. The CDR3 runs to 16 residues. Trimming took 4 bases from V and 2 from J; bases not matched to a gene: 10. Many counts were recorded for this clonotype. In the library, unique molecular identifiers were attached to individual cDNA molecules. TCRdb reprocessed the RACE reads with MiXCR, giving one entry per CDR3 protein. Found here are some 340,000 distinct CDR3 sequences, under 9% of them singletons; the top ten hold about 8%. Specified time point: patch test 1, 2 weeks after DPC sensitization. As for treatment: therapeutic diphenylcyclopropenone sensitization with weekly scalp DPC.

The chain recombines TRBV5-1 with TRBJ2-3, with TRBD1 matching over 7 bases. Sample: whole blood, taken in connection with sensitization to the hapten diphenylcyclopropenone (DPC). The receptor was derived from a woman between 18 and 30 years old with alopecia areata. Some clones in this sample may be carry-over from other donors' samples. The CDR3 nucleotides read TGCGCCAGCAGCCCTGTGACAGGGATGAACACAGATACGCAGTATTTT. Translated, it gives CASSPVTGMNTDTQYF.